Listed below are T cell receptor beta chains from one sample, sequenced in a study of cytomegalovirus exposure and HLA in healthy donors. Assay used: immunoSEQ multiplex PCR; TCRdb lists only in-frame clones, some missing. The sample carries 75,000 to 95,000 clones, around 79% recorded once. Sequencing was carried out using PBMCs. The receptor set was obtained from a human donor in good health. The conserved cysteine and the conserved F or W are not part of the CDR3 here.

v_call: TRBV5-1
j_call: TRBJ1-3
cdr3_aa: ASSLVGQNTIY

v_call: TRBV7-2
j_call: TRBJ2-7
cdr3_aa: ASSLLRQGGGEQY

v_call: TRBV6-1
j_call: TRBJ1-6
cdr3_aa: ASSERSSYNSPLH

v_call: TRBV6-5
j_call: TRBJ1-1
cdr3_aa: ASSLQGKATEAF

v_call: TRBV7-2
j_call: TRBJ2-7
cdr3_aa: ASSLELSFYEQY

v_call: TRBV7-2
j_call: TRBJ2-3
cdr3_aa: ASSLGRDTQY

v_call: TRBV4-1
j_call: TRBJ1-5
cdr3_aa: ASSRDRGSTQPQH

v_call: TRBV27
j_call: TRBJ1-2
cdr3_aa: ASSLSQGASYGYT

v_call: TRBV14
j_call: TRBJ1-1
cdr3_aa: ASSQDGYMTGEDTEAF

v_call: TRBV2
j_call: TRBJ1-4
cdr3_aa: ASSEEGRAKLF

v_call: TRBV5-4
j_call: TRBJ2-3
cdr3_aa: ASSPTTRSTDTQY

v_call: TRBV6-1
j_call: TRBJ1-6
cdr3_aa: ASRDYLDSPLN

v_call: TRBV30
j_call: TRBJ2-7
cdr3_aa: AWSPPVSGQY

v_call: TRBV5-1
j_call: TRBJ2-7
cdr3_aa: ASSAQAGGYYEQY

v_call: TRBV5-6
j_call: TRBJ1-6
cdr3_aa: ASSLGLREGNSPLH

v_call: TRBV11-2
j_call: TRBJ2-7
cdr3_aa: ASSLEGGSSYEQY

v_call: TRBV2
j_call: TRBJ1-2
cdr3_aa: ASTGGRAPEGYT

v_call: TRBV4-3
j_call: TRBJ2-2
cdr3_aa: ASSQVAQSGELF

v_call: TRBV10-3
j_call: TRBJ1-1
cdr3_aa: AISDNQGSTEAF

v_call: TRBV9
j_call: TRBJ2-3
cdr3_aa: ARYELAAPVDTQY

v_call: TRBV7-9
j_call: TRBJ1-4
cdr3_aa: ASSLDRRETNEKLF

v_call: TRBV5-1
j_call: TRBJ2-3
cdr3_aa: ASSLELQGSDTQY